The 29 T cell receptor beta chains given below trace back to one sample, sequenced in a study of cytomegalovirus exposure and HLA in healthy donors. PCR employed 60 Vbeta and 13 Jbeta primers. The data were produced by immunoSEQ multiplex PCR, yet TCRdb's version contains in-frame clones alone and is incomplete. The sample consists of fewer than 200,000 clones, 80% to 90% of them appearing once. Sequenced sample: PBMCs. Receptors originate from a woman under 30 in good health and CMV-seropositive.

The chain uses TRBV4-3 and TRBJ2-7, with 11 nucleotides matching TRBD2. The CDR3 consists of 18 residues. V lost 1 base and J lost 1; bases outside the gene matches: 9. In germline, CDR1 is LGHNA, CDR2 YSLEER. CDR3 in amino acids: CASSQAPHTSGGSYEQYF. DNA for the CDR3: TGCGCCAGCAGCCAAGCTCCCCATACTAGCGGGGGTTCCTACGAGCAGTACTTC.

This chain links TRBV4-2 with TRBJ2-7; 7 bases are a match to TRBD1. Per germline, CDR1 LGHNA and CDR2 YNFKEQ. V lost 6 bases to trimming and J lost 2 bases; unmatched junction nucleotides: 4. The CDR3 has 13 residues. CDR3 bases: TGTGCCAGCAGTCGGACAGGAGCCTACGAGCAGTACTTC. Translated: CASSRTGAYEQYF.

The CDR3 nucleotides are TGTGCCAGCAGCCCGGGGGGGGGTGGGGGCACTGAAGCTTTCTTT. It specifies CASSPGGGGGTEAFF. This chain uses TRBV11-3 with TRBJ1-1, with a weak D call TRBD1 (5 bases). The CDR3 extends over 15 amino acids. The germline CDR1 and CDR2 sequences are SGHNT and YENEEA. V gave up 5 bases and J gave up 4 bases, with 17 bases separating them.

The chain carries TRBV5-1 and TRBJ2-5; D perhaps matches TRBD1 (6 bases). V lost 0 bases, J lost 0 bases, and 9 bases lay in between. The CDR3 sequence is 15 residues long. Germline V gene sequence: CDR1 SGHRS, CDR2 YFSETQ. CDR3 residues: CASSLADRNQETQYF. The CDR3 coding sequence is TGCGCCAGCAGCTTGGCCGACAGGAACCAAGAGACCCAGTACTTC.

This chain connects TRBV11-2 to TRBJ2-5; D call uncertain. The CDR3 spans 13 residues. The germline V gene has CDR1 SGHAT and CDR2 FQNNGV. Trimming left V 1 base short and J 2 bases short, with 5 bases between. This CDR3 reads CASSLADQETQYF. CDR3 bases: TGTGCCAGCAGCTTAGCAGATCAAGAGACCCAGTACTTC. Looking up the rest from reference TRBV11-2 and TRBJ2-5 gives the full variable domain: EAGVAQSPRYKIIEKRQSVAFWCNPISGHATLYWYQQILGQGPKLLIQFQNNGVVDDSQLPKDRFSAERLKGVDSTLKIQPAKLEDSAVYLCASSLADQETQYFGPGTRLLVL.

This clone occurred a few times. This sequence joins TRBV21-1 and TRBJ1-1; the tabulated D call, TRBD1, remains unverified against the DNA. TRBV21-1 is marked as a pseudogene. The CDR3 contains 15 residues. In nucleotides, the CDR3 is TGTGCCAGCAGCAAGGGCAGGGGATTGAACACTGAAGCTTTCTTT. Translated, it gives CASSKGRGLNTEAFF.

The chain uses TRBV12-5 and TRBJ2-2, with no clear D. V lost 5 bases and J lost 6, with 7 bases in between. CDR3 length: 12 amino acids. Germline CDR1 LGHNT, CDR2 FRNRAP. The CDR3 coding sequence is TGTGCTAGTGGTCCCTCCCCCGGGGAGCTGTTTTTT. It encodes CASGPSPGELFF.

The chain combines TRBV15 with TRBJ1-3, with 7 bases that match TRBD1. V lost 2 bases, J lost 2 bases, and 0 bases stayed unmatched. Germline V gene lookup returns CDR1 LNHNV and CDR2 YYDKDF (reference sequence). The CDR3 is 14 amino acids. The CDR3 loop reads CATSRRGPGNTIYF. The CDR3 region has the DNA TGTGCCACCAGCAGAAGGGGGCCTGGAAACACCATATATTTT. Looking up the rest from reference TRBV15 and TRBJ1-3 gives the full variable domain: DAMVIQNPRYQVTQFGKPVTLSCSQTLNHNVMYWYQQKSSQAPKLLFHYYDKDFNNEADTPDNFQSRRPNTSFCFLDIRSPGLGDTAMYLCATSRRGPGNTIYFGEGSWLTVV.

This chain connects TRBV13 to TRBJ1-3; D unresolved. This CDR3 has 15 amino acids. The germline V and J ends were trimmed by 0 bases and 0 bases, with 6 bases remaining between them. Per the germline V gene, CDR1 is PRHDT and CDR2 is FYEKMQ (reference sequence). CDR3 sequence (DNA): TGTGCCAGCAGCTTAGGGCGGCTCTCTGGAAACACCATATATTTT. This encodes CASSLGRLSGNTIYF.

This clone was found once. The gene calls are TRBV4-3 and TRBJ2-5; no clear D gene. CDR3 length: 14 residues. Trimming cost V 0 bases and J 3 bases, with 8 bases left between them. Looked up from germline, CDR1 is LGHNA and CDR2 is YSLEER. This chain's CDR3 is CASSQEYRKETQYF. The CDR3 region has the DNA TGCGCCAGCAGCCAAGAATACAGAAAAGAGACCCAGTACTTC.

This clone is a singleton in its sample. V gene TRBV4-1 combines with J gene TRBJ2-1, with 7 bases identical to TRBD2. The germline V gene has CDR1 MGHRA and CDR2 YSYEKL. This CDR3 is built from 19 residues. The junction had 18 bases not matched to a gene; V was cut back by 2 bases and J by 5 bases. CDR3 in DNA: TGCGCCAGCAGCCAACCCGTGCTAGCGGACCCACCCATAAACAATGAGCAGTTCTTC. It codes for CASSQPVLADPPINNEQFF.

The gene calls are TRBV2 and TRBJ2-2; no firm D call. Germline loops: CDR1 SNHLY, CDR2 FYNNEI. This CDR3 comprises 12 residues. Trimming took 8 bases from V and 1 from J, leaving 5 bases between them. The CDR3 region is CASSVNTGELFF. The CDR3 DNA reads TGTGCCAGCTCGGTGAACACCGGGGAGCTGTTTTTT.

The V gene is TRBV19, the J gene TRBJ2-6, with a weak D call TRBD2 (5 bases). The CDR3 length is 16 residues. V was clipped by 9 bases and J by 1 base, with 16 bases between them. Germline CDR1 is LNHDA and CDR2 is SQIVND (reference sequence). CDR3 coding DNA: TGTGCCAGCAGTTCCCGGGGTAGGTCTGGGGCCAACGTCCTGACTTTC. Translation: CASSSRGRSGANVLTF.

The V and J genes are TRBV7-2 and TRBJ2-3; 16 nucleotides agree with TRBD2. Germline CDR1 reads SGHTA; CDR2 reads FQGNSA. This CDR3 spans 17 amino acids. V dropped 1 base and J dropped 5; count of bases not matched to a gene: 3. CDR3 sequence reads: CASSLEGLAGGRDTQYF. Here the CDR3 DNA reads TGTGCCAGCAGCTTAGAGGGACTAGCGGGGGGGCGAGATACGCAGTATTTT.

This chain joins TRBV15 and TRBJ2-5, with D perhaps TRBD2 (5 bases). The J call is in doubt because the DNA end fits TRBJ2-7 better. Germline V gene data show CDR1 as LNHNV and CDR2 as YYDKDF (reference sequence). CDR3 length: 16 residues. The CDR3 DNA reads as TGTGCCACCAGCAGAGTGAAGCAGCCTCGAGGGTACGAGCAGTACTTC. As protein: CATSRVKQPRGYEQYF.

The chain employs TRBV10-3 and TRBJ1-2; maybe TRBD1 (6 bases). Germline CDR1 is ENHRY and CDR2 is SYGVKD. V shed 5 bases and J shed 6 bases, with 22 bases lying between them. This CDR3 spans 16 amino acids. Here the CDR3 DNA reads TGTGCCATCAGTCCCGGGACATGGTCGGCACTAAATGGCTACACCTTC. As protein: CAISPGTWSALNGYTF.

The chain has TRBV25-1 and TRBJ2-5, with D maybe TRBD2 (6 bases). CDR3 length: 15 residues. V lost 3 bases, J lost 0 bases, and 11 bases lay in between. Per the germline V gene, CDR1 is MGHDK and CDR2 is SYGVNS. The chain's CDR3 is CASSEGLAYQETQYF. The CDR3 bases are TGTGCCAGCAGTGAGGGTCTAGCGTACCAAGAGACCCAGTACTTC. Filled out from reference TRBV25-1 and TRBJ2-5, the complete variable domain reads EADIYQTPRYLVIGTGKKITLECSQTMGHDKMYWYQQDPGMELHLIHYSYGVNSTEKGDLSSESTVSRIRTEHFPLTLESARPSHTSQYLCASSEGLAYQETQYFGPGTRLLVL.

Written as DNA, the CDR3 is TGTGCCAGCATCCGGGGGGGCAGCGGGGCCCAAGAGACCCAGTACTTC. Its translation is CASIRGGSGAQETQYF. This rearrangement joins TRBV6-6 to TRBJ2-5; 8 bases are a match to TRBD2. Germline V gene lookup returns CDR1 MNHNY and CDR2 SVGAGI (reference sequence). With V trimmed by 7 bases and J by 1 base, 11 bases remained unmatched. The CDR3 covers 16 residues.

This rearrangement joins TRBV7-9 to TRBJ2-7; D is possibly TRBD1 (6 bases). The CDR3 extends over 14 amino acids. Deletions cut 5 bases from V and 6 bases from J, with 17 bases between. CDR1 is SEHNR, CDR2 FQNEAQ, per germline (reference sequence). The CDR3 region is CASSALSGVAEQYF. The CDR3 bases are TGTGCCAGCAGCGCCTTGTCAGGGGTGGCCGAGCAGTACTTC.

This chain connects TRBV6-1 to TRBJ2-1; 7 bases are shared with TRBD1. From germline, CDR1 is MNHNS and CDR2 SASEGT. Trimming took 4 bases from V and 2 from J; bases not matched to a gene: 2. The CDR3 is 14 residues long. The CDR3 coding sequence is TGTGCCAGCAGTGGTGACAGGGCCTACAATGAGCAGTTCTTC. It translates to CASSGDRAYNEQFF.

J is TRBJ2-3 and V is TRBV11-2; 7 bases are a match to TRBD1. CDR1 and CDR2 from the germline V gene are SGHAT and FQNNGV. V lost 1 base, J lost 4 bases, and 5 bases stayed unmatched. The CDR3 spans 15 residues. CDR3: CASSLVGQVPDTQYF. The CDR3 bases are TGTGCCAGCAGCTTAGTTGGACAGGTCCCAGATACGCAGTATTTT.

The CDR3 DNA follows: TGTGCCAGCAGTTTAGAGGGGGTTTTATTCTTTCAGCCCCAGCATTTT. As protein: CASSLEGVLFFQPQHF. The chain employs TRBV28 and TRBJ1-5; weak D call: TRBD1 (6 bases). The CDR3 is 16 amino acids. The V end lost 2 bases, the J end lost 6 bases, and 17 bases lay between the germline ends. The germline CDR1 and CDR2 sequences are MDHEN and SYDVKM.

This clone was observed a few times. The chain is built from TRBV4-3 and TRBJ2-1; 7 bases agree with TRBD1. Germline CDR1 reads LGHNA; CDR2 reads YSLEER. Germline trimming cut 5 bases from V and 0 bases from J; bases unmatched to any gene: 4. The CDR3 runs to 15 residues. The DNA of the CDR3 is TGCGCCAGCAGCTCCGGGACAGCCTCCTACAATGAGCAGTTCTTC. Its translation is CASSSGTASYNEQFF.

This chain connects TRBV19 to TRBJ2-7, with TRBD1 identical over 7 bases. The CDR3 loop spans 14 amino acids. In germline, CDR1 is LNHDA, CDR2 SQIVND (reference sequence). V lost 3 bases and J lost 0; bases outside the gene matches: 2. CDR3 sequence reads: CASSIRGSSYEQYF. DNA for the CDR3: TGTGCCAGTAGTATCAGGGGGAGCTCCTACGAGCAGTACTTC. Drawing the rest from reference TRBV19 and TRBJ2-7, the complete variable domain is DGGITQSPKYLFRKEGQNVTLSCEQNLNHDAMYWYRQDPGQGLRLIYYSQIVNDFQKGDIAEGYSVSREKKESFPLTVTSAQKNPTAFYLCASSIRGSSYEQYFGPGTRLTVT.

This chain links TRBV2 with TRBJ2-1, with TRBD1 identical over 12 bases. Germline values: CDR1 SNHLY, CDR2 FYNNEI. The V gene end was trimmed by 4 bases and the J gene end by 9 bases; junction bases not matched to a gene: 16. The CDR3 is made up of 18 amino acids. CDR3 bases: TGTGCCAGCAGTGGCCCGGGACCGGGACAGGGGGCTTTCCGTGAGCAGTTCTTC. It specifies CASSGPGPGQGAFREQFF.

The chain has TRBV28 and TRBJ2-7; TRBD2 agrees at 8 bases. V was pared by 3 bases and J by 1 base, with 5 bases of the junction left unmatched. Germline CDR1 is MDHEN and CDR2 is SYDVKM. The CDR3 is 15 amino acids. CDR3 DNA: TGTGCCAGCAGTTTTATAGTAGCGGGGTCCTACGAGCAGTACTTC. This translates into CASSFIVAGSYEQYF.

The chain combines TRBV5-1 with TRBJ1-1, with D possibly being TRBD1 (5 bases). Germline V gene sequence: CDR1 SGHRS, CDR2 YFSETQ. Trimming removed 4 bases at V and 3 bases at J, with 19 bases between. CDR3 length: 16 residues. In nucleotides, the CDR3 is TGCGCCAGCAGCCCCGATACAGGTTTTAGGGACACTGAAGCTTTCTTT. Amino acid sequence: CASSPDTGFRDTEAFF.

The V gene is TRBV19, the J gene TRBJ2-1, with 12 bases fitting TRBD2. The germline V gene has CDR1 LNHDA and CDR2 SQIVND (reference sequence). V was clipped by 5 bases and J by 4 bases; unmatched bases: 6. This CDR3 spans 16 amino acids. CDR3 residues: CASSGLGLAGYNEQFF. The CDR3 DNA reads TGTGCCAGTAGTGGGCTCGGACTAGCGGGGTACAATGAGCAGTTCTTC.

This chain joins TRBV19 and TRBJ1-1; tentative D call: TRBD1 (5 bases). Germline-derived CDR1 and CDR2 are LNHDA and SQIVND (reference sequence). The CDR3 is 15 residues long. Trimming stripped 4 bases from V and 2 bases from J, with 14 bases between. The CDR3: CASSTRGGPNTEAFF. In DNA, the CDR3 is TGTGCCAGTAGTACCCGCGGGGGACCCAACACTGAAGCTTTCTTT.